This record covers a single TCR beta chain. The antigen remains unidentified. This specimen comes from a study of shared clonotypes between healthy human individuals. Study-level findings and limits: Larger estimated richness was generally recorded for naive subsets relative to memory subsets. Non-shared clonotypes had lower generation probabilities than clonotypes shared by all four sorted-subset donors. In the sorted subsets, rarefaction showed sequencing was incomplete despite large depth.

Naive-designated CD8 cells lacked CD45RO, were positively enriched for CCR7, and omitted terminally differentiated effector memory CD45RA+ cells. As processed by the authors: With immunoSEQ giving junction-only sequences and no quality scores, filtering differed. The repertoire was sequenced with immunoSEQ multiplex PCR; TCRdb's copy has only in-frame clones and lacks some. V and J calls and clone size are given by that table; D and trimming were obtained from the DNA. Here the sample spans about 2 million clones, roughly 95% being singletons. The CDR3 consists of 14 residues. Germline V gives CDR1 SGHTS, CDR2 YDEGEE. Trimming cost V 0 bases and J 6 bases, with 10 bases left between them.

The specimen was naive CD8+ T cells sorted from blood. The chain couples TRBV5-8 to TRBJ2-1; no definite D call. The sequence was collected from a man between 18 and 35 years old in good health. The CDR3 spells CASSLDGTFNEQFF. CDR3 bases: TGTGCCAGCAGCTTGGACGGAACCTTCAATGAGCAGTTCTTC.